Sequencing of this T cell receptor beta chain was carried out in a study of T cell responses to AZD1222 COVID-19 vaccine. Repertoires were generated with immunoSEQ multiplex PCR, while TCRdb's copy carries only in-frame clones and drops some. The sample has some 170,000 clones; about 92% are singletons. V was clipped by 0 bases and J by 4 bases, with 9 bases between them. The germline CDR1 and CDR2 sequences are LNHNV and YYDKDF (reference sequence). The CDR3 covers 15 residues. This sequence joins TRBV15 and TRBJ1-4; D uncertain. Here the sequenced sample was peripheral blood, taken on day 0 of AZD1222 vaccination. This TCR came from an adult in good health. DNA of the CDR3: TGTGCCACCAGCAGAGATGGACGGGGTAATGAAAAACTGTTTTTT. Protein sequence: CATSRDGRGNEKLFF. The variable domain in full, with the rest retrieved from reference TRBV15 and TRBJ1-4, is DAMVIQNPRYQVTQFGKPVTLSCSQTLNHNVMYWYQQKSSQAPKLLFHYYDKDFNNEADTPDNFQSRRPNTSFCFLDIRSPGLGDTAMYLCATSRDGRGNEKLFFGSGTQLSVL.